This entry lists 28 T cell receptor beta chains sequenced from one sample in a study of blood T cell repertoires in COVID-19. TCRdb's table, derived via immunoSEQ multiplex PCR, lists solely in-frame clones and lacks some. This sample yields 360,000 or so clones, of which around nine tenths are seen a single time; 0.95% to 1.1% belongs to the top ten. Sequencing was carried out using PBMCs or T cells enriched from blood (not recorded which). The source is a woman in her 30s who had been exposed to COVID-19.

The CDR3: CASSFRVSGANVLTF. The CDR3 bases are TGTGCCAGCAGCTTCCGGGTCTCTGGGGCCAACGTCCTGACTTTC. The chain links TRBV5-6 to TRBJ2-6, with D uncertain. The CDR3 length is 15 residues. Germline V gene lookup returns CDR1 SGHDT and CDR2 YYEEEE. Trimming removed 2 bases at V and 0 bases at J, with 6 bases between.

CDR3: CASTSGTTFTGELFF. The CDR3 DNA sequence: TGCGCCAGCACTTCCGGGACTACTTTCACCGGGGAGCTGTTTTTT. V and J are TRBV5-1 and TRBJ2-2, with 7 bases identical to TRBD2. Unmatched junction bases numbered 9, after V lost 6 bases and J lost 4 bases. The length of the CDR3 is 15 residues. Germline CDR1 SGHRS, CDR2 YFSETQ.

The rearrangement links TRBV6-5 to TRBJ1-1; no firm D call. The CDR3 has 14 residues. V was trimmed by 2 bases and J by 4 bases, leaving 11 bases between them. Looked up from germline, CDR1 is MNHEY and CDR2 is SVGAGI. DNA of the CDR3: TGTGCCAGCAGTTACCCCGGGGTGGGCACTGAAGCTTTCTTT. This gives the protein CASSYPGVGTEAFF.

The chain employs TRBV6-5 and TRBJ1-2, with unresolved D. Germline values: CDR1 MNHEY, CDR2 SVGAGI. The CDR3 spans 14 residues. The V end lost 1 base, the J end lost 7 bases, and 13 bases lay between the germline ends. In DNA form, the CDR3 reads TGTGCCAGCAGTTACTTTGCCGGCCCGGGTGGCTACACCTTC. Translated: CASSYFAGPGGYTF.

The V gene is TRBV5-1, the J gene TRBJ2-1; 8 bases agree with TRBD1. Germline V CDR1 and CDR2: SGHRS, YFSETQ. The CDR3 is 16 amino acids. V lost 5 bases, J lost 2 bases, and 9 bases stayed unmatched. The DNA for the CDR3 is TGCGCCAGCAGTGTCGGCTCAGGGGGCGCCTACAATGAGCAGTTCTTC. Encoded protein: CASSVGSGGAYNEQFF.

The J gene is TRBJ1-2, the V gene TRBV28; D not resolved. The V end lost 6 bases, the J end lost 6 bases, and 23 bases lay between the germline ends. Germline V gene lookup returns CDR1 MDHEN and CDR2 SYDVKM. The CDR3 loop spans 16 amino acids. The DNA for the CDR3 is TGTGCCAGCAGCCTAGAAGGTGGCTTATTCGGTGATGGCTACACCTTC. Its translation: CASSLEGGLFGDGYTF.

This clone was detected a few times. The chain recombines TRBV27 with TRBJ2-6; the D is unclear. With 3 bases removed from V and 1 base from J, the gap between germline ends came to 7 bases. The germline V gene has CDR1 MNHEY and CDR2 SMNVEV (reference sequence). CDR3 length equals 15 residues. In DNA form, the CDR3 reads TGTGCCAGCAGTTTGGCGACTTCTGGGGCCAACGTCCTGACTTTC. Translation gives CASSLATSGANVLTF.

The chain combines TRBV28 with TRBJ1-5; D uncertain. In germline, CDR1 is MDHEN, CDR2 SYDVKM. This CDR3 comprises 18 residues. V gave up 6 bases and J gave up 0 bases, with 21 bases separating them. CDR3 region: CASRSFRVTDDSNQPQHF. CDR3 sequence (DNA): TGTGCCAGCAGGTCATTTCGGGTGACCGATGATAGCAATCAGCCCCAGCATTTT.

CDR3 DNA: TGTGCCAGCTCACCCGGGACTAGCGGAGTCCTAGCCAAAAACATTCAGTACTTC. Protein: CASSPGTSGVLAKNIQYF. The chain recombines TRBV18 with TRBJ2-4; 11 bases match TRBD2. Looked up from germline, CDR1 is KGHSH and CDR2 is LQKENI. The V and J ends lost 3 bases and 0 bases, in that order; junction bases with no gene match: 7. The CDR3 totals 18 residues.

This chain links TRBV19 with TRBJ2-2; a weak D match, TRBD1 (6 bases). V gave up 6 bases and J gave up 0 bases, with 11 bases separating them. Germline V CDR1 and CDR2: LNHDA, SQIVND (reference sequence). The CDR3 is 15 amino acids. The CDR3 spells CASRLDRSNTGELFF. The CDR3 coding sequence is TGTGCCAGTAGGCTGGACAGATCGAACACCGGGGAGCTGTTTTTT.

The rearrangement links TRBV7-3 to TRBJ2-3; 7 bases are shared with TRBD2. Per the germline V gene, CDR1 is SGHTA and CDR2 is FQGTGA. The CDR3 is made up of 16 amino acids. V was clipped by 5 bases and J by 0 bases; unmatched bases: 8. The CDR3 loop is CASSPGVAGSTDTQYF. CDR3 in DNA: TGTGCCAGCAGCCCCGGGGTAGCGGGTAGCACAGATACGCAGTATTTT.

On this clone itself: Relative to the germline gene, one junction end is altered; a read error may explain this. This chain links TRBV10-3 with TRBJ1-2; 7 nucleotides line up with TRBD1. Germline lookup yields CDR1 ENHRY and CDR2 SYGVKD. The CDR3 consists of 15 residues. CDR3 amino acids: CAISESETRDRSWVF. DNA of the CDR3: TGTGCCATCAGTGAGTCAGAAACTCGGGACAGATCCTGGGTGTTC.

The chain combines TRBV10-3 with TRBJ2-7; TRBD2 agrees at 7 bases. Looked up from germline, CDR1 is ENHRY and CDR2 is SYGVKD. After removal of 0 bases from V and 7 bases from J, the junction contained 12 bases not matched to a gene. This CDR3 contains 16 residues. The CDR3 protein is CAISESRSGGVGEQYF. The CDR3, as DNA: TGTGCCATCAGTGAGTCACGGTCGGGGGGAGTGGGGGAGCAGTACTTC.

The rearrangement joins TRBV6-4 to TRBJ2-1, with 13 positions matching TRBD2. Per the germline V gene, CDR1 is MRHNA and CDR2 is SNTAGT. The CDR3 has 16 residues. The J segment lost 8 bases and the V segment lost 5 bases, leaving 9 bases of the junction unmatched. CDR3 loop: CASSSTSGRAGYEQFF. The CDR3 DNA follows: TGTGCCAGCAGTTCTACTAGCGGGAGGGCCGGGTATGAGCAGTTCTTC.

The V and J genes are TRBV7-6 and TRBJ2-3; TRBD2 is a possible D gene (6 bases). V lost 1 base and J lost 0, with 14 bases in between. Germline assignment: CDR1 SGHVS and CDR2 FNYEAQ. This CDR3 is 17 amino acids long. The CDR3 spells CASSLVGVSGSTDTQYF. CDR3 DNA sequence: TGTGCCAGCAGCTTAGTAGGGGTCAGCGGGAGCACAGATACGCAGTATTTT.

V usage is TRBV7-9 and J usage is TRBJ2-4, with TRBD2 as a possible D gene (6 bases). CDR3 size: 15 residues. Trimming removed 2 bases from V and 1 base from J, with 9 bases in between. Germline V gene sequence: CDR1 SEHNR, CDR2 FQNEAQ (reference sequence). The CDR3 DNA follows: TGTGCCAGCAGCTTACCCGGAGGGGCCAAAAACATTCAGTACTTC. Amino acid sequence: CASSLPGGAKNIQYF.

The chain employs TRBV18 and TRBJ1-1, with D possibly matching TRBD1 (5 bases). V was cut by 5 bases and J by 4 bases, with 20 bases left in between. The CDR3 is 16 amino acids. Germline V gene lookup returns CDR1 KGHSH and CDR2 LQKENI. CDR3 sequence: CASSTRALTESTEAFF. For the CDR3, the DNA is TGTGCCAGCTCAACACGAGCGTTGACAGAGAGCACTGAAGCTTTCTTT.

The V gene is TRBV13, the J gene TRBJ2-7, with D possibly matching TRBD1 (5 bases). Germline V gene lookup returns CDR1 PRHDT and CDR2 FYEKMQ (reference sequence). V was shortened by 2 bases and J by 6 bases, with 8 bases between the two germline ends. The CDR3 runs to 12 residues. CDR3 amino acids: CASSLSGFEQYF. The CDR3 coding sequence is TGTGCCAGCAGCTTATCAGGGTTCGAGCAGTACTTC.

The chain employs TRBV5-6 and TRBJ1-2, with D perhaps TRBD1 (6 bases). V was pared by 4 bases and J by 4 bases, with 20 bases between. Germline CDR1 and CDR2: SGHDT and YYEEEE. The CDR3 runs to 16 residues. This chain's CDR3 is CASSEDNRVGVYGYTF. As DNA, the CDR3 is TGTGCCAGCAGCGAAGATAACAGGGTTGGAGTCTATGGCTACACCTTC. Full variable domain (outside the CDR3, taken from reference TRBV5-6 and TRBJ1-2): DAGVTQSPTHLIKTRGQQVTLRCSPKSGHDTVSWYQQALGQGPQFIFQYYEEEERQRGNFPDRFSGHQFPNYSSELNVNALLLGDSALYLCASSEDNRVGVYGYTFGSGTRLTVV.

The gene calls are TRBV27 and TRBJ1-2, with a weak D call TRBD1 (5 bases). The CDR3 is 15 residues long. Germline assignment: CDR1 MNHEY and CDR2 SMNVEV (reference sequence). V lost 5 bases and J 2 bases, leaving 15 bases between the germline ends. DNA for the CDR3: TGTGCCAGCAGTACTAAGCCAAGGGGAAACTATGGCTACACCTTC. Protein: CASSTKPRGNYGYTF.

The J gene is TRBJ2-1, the V gene TRBV5-6, with 12 nucleotides matching TRBD2. The CDR3 loop spans 16 amino acids. The V and J ends lost 0 bases and 14 bases, in that order; junction bases with no gene match: 12. Looked up from germline, CDR1 is SGHDT and CDR2 is YYEEEE. CDR3 DNA: TGTGCCAGCAGCTTGGCCCAGACTAGCGGGAGACTGTGGGAGTTCTTC. It is translated as CASSLAQTSGRLWEFF. The full variable domain, with the rest looked up from reference TRBV5-6 and TRBJ2-1, is DAGVTQSPTHLIKTRGQQVTLRCSPKSGHDTVSWYQQALGQGPQFIFQYYEEEERQRGNFPDRFSGHQFPNYSSELNVNALLLGDSALYLCASSLAQTSGRLWEFFGPGTRLTVL.

The CDR3 DNA reads TGTGCCAGCAGTTTCCTAGCGGGGTCTGGAGAGCAGTACTTC. It translates to CASSFLAGSGEQYF. V and J are TRBV27 and TRBJ2-7; 9 bases align to TRBD2. The germline CDR1 and CDR2 sequences are MNHEY and SMNVEV (reference sequence). Germline trimming cut 3 bases from V and 7 bases from J; bases unmatched to any gene: 7. The CDR3 contains 14 residues.

The rearrangement links TRBV9 to TRBJ2-2, with D possibly being TRBD1 (5 bases). The CDR3 has 12 amino acids. V gave up 4 bases and J gave up 8 bases, with 9 bases separating them. Per the germline V gene, CDR1 is SGDLS and CDR2 is YYNGEE. The CDR3 sequence: CASSPDRGELFF. DNA of the CDR3: TGTGCCAGCAGCCCTGACAGAGGGGAGCTGTTTTTT. The full variable domain, completed using reference TRBV9 and TRBJ2-2, is DSGVTQTPKHLITATGQRVTLRCSPRSGDLSVYWYQQSLDQGLQFLIQYYNGEERAKGNILERFSAQQFPDLHSELNLSSLELGDSALYFCASSPDRGELFFGEGSRLTVL.

The rearrangement uses TRBV11-3 and TRBJ2-7; tentatively, D is TRBD1 (6 bases). CDR1 is SGHNT and CDR2 is YENEEA in the germline V gene. Trimming stripped 3 bases from V and 5 bases from J, with 23 bases between. This CDR3 has 17 residues. The DNA for the CDR3 is TGTGCCAGCAGCTTTTCCCTGGCCGGGACATCGGACCACGAGCAGTACTTC. It is translated as CASSFSLAGTSDHEQYF.

V is TRBV7-6 and J is TRBJ2-7; 12 bases match TRBD2. V dropped 5 bases and J dropped 5; count of bases not matched to a gene: 10. CDR1 and CDR2 (germline): SGHVS, FNYEAQ. The CDR3 extends over 16 amino acids. The CDR3 loop reads CASSPHSSGRAHEQYF. The DNA for the CDR3 is TGTGCCAGCAGCCCTCACTCTAGCGGGAGGGCCCACGAGCAGTACTTC.

Here the CDR3 reads CASSQIKGQPGELFF. CDR3 in DNA: TGCGCCAGCAGCCAGATAAAAGGACAGCCCGGGGAGCTGTTTTTT. This rearrangement joins TRBV5-1 to TRBJ2-2, with a tentative D call TRBD1 (6 bases). The CDR3 has 15 amino acids. V lost 4 bases and J lost 6, with 16 bases in between. In germline, CDR1 is SGHRS, CDR2 YFSETQ.

The J gene is TRBJ2-3, the V gene TRBV27; TRBD2 is a possible D gene (6 bases). Germline lookup yields CDR1 MNHEY and CDR2 SMNVEV (reference sequence). This CDR3 comprises 19 residues. V was trimmed by 0 bases and J by 0 bases, leaving 19 bases between them. CDR3 coding DNA: TGTGCCAGCAGTTTATCGGCCCCGGGCGGGACCGCTAGCACAGATACGCAGTATTTT. Protein product: CASSLSAPGGTASTDTQYF.

The chain is built from TRBV6-5 and TRBJ1-2; D is perhaps TRBD1 (5 bases). The germline CDR1 and CDR2 sequences are MNHEY and SVGAGI. V lost 8 bases and J lost 5, with 21 bases in between. The CDR3 runs to 15 residues. This chain's CDR3 is CASHYSTASVYGYTF. Written as DNA, the CDR3 is TGTGCCAGCCATTATTCGACAGCCTCAGTATATGGCTACACCTTC.